These 13 T cell receptor beta chains were all obtained from the same sample, sequenced in a study of CXCR3-negative and CXCR3-positive naive CD8 T cells. Regarding the study as a whole: TRB CDR3s of CXCR3-positive naive cells were more hydrophobic than those of CXCR3-negative naive cells.

The TRB cDNA libraries were prepared by 5' RACE with UMI labels. TCRdb reprocessed the 5' RACE reads, keeping one entry per CDR3 protein, no DNA. The sample data list under 60,000 distinct CDR3 sequences. The antigens of these receptors remain unknown. The specimen sequenced was naive CXCR3+ CD8+ T cells from blood. Subset noted: CD45RO-CCR7+CD27+CD95- naive CD8+ T cells expressing CXCR3 (TNR3+). The receptors shown here come from a human donor in good health. Some clones in this sample may be carry-over from other donors' samples.

CDR3 sequence: CASSFEGASTEAFF. The V call is TRBV12-3 or TRBV12-4, the J call TRBJ1-1; TCRdb names TRBD1, which stays unverified in the absence of DNA. The CDR3 is 14 amino acids.

The chain combines TRBV7-7 with TRBJ2-7; TCRdb selects TRBD1, and the lack of DNA leaves this call unchecked. Germline V lookup: CDR1 SSHAT, CDR2 FNYEAQ (reference sequence). The CDR3 is made up of 15 amino acids. The CDR3 sequence: CASRLTGLNTYEQYF.

The chain recombines TRBV5-5 with TRBJ2-2. The germline V gene has CDR1 SGHKS and CDR2 YYEKEE (reference sequence). The CDR3 extends over 16 amino acids. CDR3 residues: CASSLSTTDYTGGLFF.

The rearrangement joins TRBV20-1 to TRBJ1-1; the TRBD1 assignment by TCRdb is unverifiable without DNA. This CDR3 has 14 amino acids. Germline assignment: CDR1 DFQATT and CDR2 SNEGSKA (reference sequence). The CDR3 loop is CSASPGGPRTEAFF.

The chain combines TRBV12-5 with TRBJ2-3; with no DNA, the TCRdb D assignment of TRBD2 cannot be verified. CDR3 length equals 15 residues. The germline gives CDR1 LGHNT, CDR2 FRNRAP. This chain's CDR3 is CASAGAGGPTDTQYF.

This rearrangement joins TRBV29-1 to TRBJ2-6; the TCRdb D gene call, TRBD1, has no DNA to confirm it. The CDR3 runs to 16 residues. Germline CDR1 and CDR2: SQVTM and ANQGSEA. CDR3 protein: CSVAGTVLSGANVLTF.

The gene calls are TRBV5-1 and TRBJ2-2. CDR3 length: 16 amino acids. Germline V CDR1 and CDR2: SGHRS, YFSETQ. CDR3 in amino acids: CASSLVASDLTGELFF.

V usage is TRBV12-3 or TRBV12-4 and J usage is TRBJ2-1. This CDR3 is built from 12 residues. The CDR3 region is CASSLGINEQFF.

The V call is TRBV7-2, the J call TRBJ1-1; TCRdb gives TRBD1 as the D gene, but with no DNA this cannot be confirmed. CDR3 length equals 16 residues. Germline V gene lookup returns CDR1 SGHTA and CDR2 FQGNSA. The CDR3 is CASSLVTGGWNTEAFF.

The chain combines TRBV7-3 with TRBJ1-6; absent DNA, TCRdb's TRBD1 call cannot be checked. Germline V gene lookup returns CDR1 SGHTA and CDR2 FQGTGA. The CDR3 is 13 amino acids. The chain's CDR3 is CASSLGQNSPLHF.

The V call is TRBV6-4, the J call TRBJ2-2; TCRdb outputs TRBD1, but without DNA this stays unchecked. This CDR3 has 15 amino acids. CDR1 and CDR2 from the germline V gene are MRHNA and SNTAGT. This chain's CDR3 is CASSPRAGATGELFF.

The CDR3: CASSQVIRDTQYF. The chain joins TRBV7-9 to TRBJ2-3. The CDR3 totals 13 residues. Germline V gene lookup returns CDR1 SEHNR and CDR2 FQNEAQ (reference sequence).

The rearrangement joins TRBV6-5 to TRBJ2-7; there is no DNA to check the TCRdb D call of TRBD1. The CDR3 covers 14 residues. Germline values: CDR1 MNHEY, CDR2 SVGAGI. The chain's CDR3 is CASSYATGTREQYF.